Listed here are 29 T cell receptor beta chains from one sample, sequenced in a study of CD8+CD57+ T cells in acquired aplastic anemia (dated 2018 in TCRdb). Flow cytometry had shown CD8+CD57+ cell expansion in the patients selected for sequencing. The instrument given in TCRdb is Illumina HiSeq 2000. TCR beta VDJ combination and CDR3 sequence profiling used genomic DNA as the template. The public sequencing data were trimmed at Q25 with fastp and processed into clonotypes with MiXCR by TCRdb, which kept only in-frame beta chains. Rows with a matching CDR3 protein are joined into one entry that keeps the most common DNA and genes. Recorded for this sample are roughly 150,000 distinct CDR3 sequences; more than 45% of them occurred a single time. Clones ranked in the top ten supply 3.2% of the sample. Specimen: sorted CD4+, CD8+, or CD8+CD57+ T cells (not recorded which) from PBMCs. These receptors were obtained from a human donor with aplastic anemia.

This clonotype was picked up a small number of times. The rearrangement uses TRBV15 and TRBJ2-7; D tentatively fits TRBD1 or TRBD2 (5 bases each). With 6 bases removed from V and 0 bases from J, the gap between germline ends came to 12 bases. CDR1 LNHNV and CDR2 YYDKDF come from the germline V gene (reference sequence). The CDR3 loop spans 14 amino acids. CDR3 in amino acids: CATRHLGDSYEQYF. CDR3 coding DNA: TGTGCCACCAGGCATCTGGGGGACTCCTACGAGCAGTACTTC.

V is TRBV25-1 and J is TRBJ2-1; 9 positions match TRBD2. The CDR3 extends over 12 amino acids. Germline V CDR1 and CDR2: MGHDK, SYGVNS. V dropped 6 bases and J dropped 8; count of bases not matched to a gene: 2. CDR3 bases: TGTGCCAGCAGGGGGACTAGCCATGAGCAGTTCTTC. Translation gives CASRGTSHEQFF.

This clonotype was observed at least ten times. The rearrangement uses TRBV7-2 and TRBJ2-5, with D uncertain. With 4 bases removed from V and 4 bases from J, the gap between germline ends came to 7 bases. The CDR3 loop spans 12 amino acids. CDR1 and CDR2 from the germline V gene are SGHTA and FQGNSA. CDR3 in amino acids: CASSYDGETQYF. The DNA for the CDR3 is TGTGCCAGCAGCTACGACGGAGAGACCCAGTACTTC.

The gene calls are TRBV2 and TRBJ2-1, with D uncertain. CDR1 is SNHLY and CDR2 is FYNNEI in the germline V gene. The CDR3 is 13 amino acids. V lost 6 bases and J 8 bases, leaving 14 bases between the germline ends. The CDR3 is CASSLGSGDEQFF. CDR3 sequence (DNA): TGTGCCAGCAGCTTGGGGTCCGGCGATGAGCAGTTCTTC.

The chain carries TRBV5-4 and TRBJ2-2; 10 bases agree with TRBD2. The CDR3 is made up of 19 amino acids. Germline V CDR1 and CDR2: SGHNT, YYREEE (reference sequence). Trimming took 3 bases from V and 1 from J; bases not matched to a gene: 12. The CDR3 reads CASSSSGRLAGENTGELFF. The CDR3 region has the DNA TGTGCCAGCAGCTCGTCAGGGAGGCTAGCGGGGGAGAACACCGGGGAGCTGTTTTTT.

In its sample, this clonotype was seen many times. The V call is TRBV4-1, the J call TRBJ2-3; TRBD2 matches at 7 bases. V was clipped by 1 base and J by 0 bases; unmatched bases: 1. Germline-derived CDR1 and CDR2 are MGHRA and YSYEKL. The CDR3 is 15 residues long. CDR3: CASSQVGGSTDTQYF. CDR3 bases: TGCGCCAGCAGCCAAGTGGGAGGGAGCACAGATACGCAGTATTTT.

The chain is built from TRBV9 and TRBJ1-2; a weak D match, TRBD1 (5 bases). CDR3 size: 13 residues. Germline V gene lookup returns CDR1 SGDLS and CDR2 YYNGEE. Deletions cut 2 bases from V and 7 bases from J, with 12 bases between. CDR3 region: CASSVIGAGGYTF. The CDR3 DNA follows: TGTGCCAGCAGCGTTATAGGGGCAGGTGGCTACACCTTC.

This chain connects TRBV19 to TRBJ1-2; a weak D match, TRBD1 (6 bases). The CDR3 sequence is 13 residues long. V was clipped by 3 bases and J by 3 bases, with 8 bases between them. Germline assignment: CDR1 LNHDA and CDR2 SQIVND (reference sequence). The chain's CDR3 is CASSIDRYYGYTF. In nucleotides, the CDR3 is TGTGCCAGTAGTATCGACAGGTACTATGGCTACACCTTC.

This clonotype was seen a few times. This chain links TRBV11-3 with TRBJ2-5; D might be TRBD2 (6 bases). Per the germline V gene, CDR1 is SGHNT and CDR2 is YENEEA. Trimming pared 8 bases from V and 5 bases from J, leaving 15 bases between. This CDR3 has 13 residues. CDR3 residues: CASGHGGYETQYF. The DNA of the CDR3 is TGTGCCAGCGGACACGGGGGTTACGAGACCCAGTACTTC.

This chain connects TRBV7-9 to TRBJ1-6, with 9 bases that match TRBD1. Germline values: CDR1 SEHNR, CDR2 FQNEAQ (reference sequence). Trimming cost V 5 bases and J 8 bases; bases outside gene matches: 7. The CDR3 loop spans 15 amino acids. The CDR3 region is CASSPQGAIHSPLHF. The DNA of the CDR3 is TGTGCCAGCAGCCCACAGGGGGCAATCCATTCACCCCTCCACTTT.

This chain connects TRBV14 to TRBJ2-1; no definite D call. The V end was cut by 2 bases, the J end by 6 bases, with 2 bases between. The CDR3 runs to 11 residues. Germline CDR1 SGHDN, CDR2 FVKESK. CDR3 coding DNA: TGTGCCAGCAGCCAATCCAATGAGCAGTTCTTC. This gives the protein CASSQSNEQFF.

This clonotype has ten or more counts. CDR3 region: CSARPGTGMNTEAFF. In DNA, the CDR3 is TGCAGTGCTCGTCCCGGGACAGGGATGAACACTGAAGCTTTCTTT. The chain links TRBV20-1 to TRBJ1-1, with 9 bases aligning to TRBD1. Germline CDR1 and CDR2: DFQATT and SNEGSKA (reference sequence). The trim removed 5 bases at V and 0 bases at J, leaving 7 bases unmatched. This CDR3 is 15 amino acids long.

The chain couples TRBV25-1 to TRBJ2-7; no definite D call. Germline V lookup: CDR1 MGHDK, CDR2 SYGVNS. The V end was cut by 3 bases, the J end by 7 bases, with 16 bases between. The CDR3 length is 14 residues. The CDR3 sequence is CASSDPADRLEQYF. In nucleotides, the CDR3 is TGTGCCAGCAGTGACCCCGCGGACCGTTTAGAGCAGTACTTC.

This clonotype came up many times. The rearrangement joins TRBV11-2 to TRBJ1-2; D is unresolved. CDR3 size: 16 residues. The germline V gene encodes CDR1 SGHAT and CDR2 FQNNGV. Between the trimmed V and J ends, which lost 0 bases and 3 bases, there was a span of 14 bases. The CDR3 reads CASSLDRAGPYYGYTF. As DNA, the CDR3 is TGTGCCAGCAGCTTAGATCGCGCAGGTCCCTACTATGGCTACACCTTC.

This clonotype was counted ten times or more. V and J are TRBV9 and TRBJ2-3, with 9 bases matching TRBD1. V was clipped by 4 bases and J by 4 bases; unmatched bases: 7. Germline V gene data show CDR1 as SGDLS and CDR2 as YYNGEE. The CDR3 sequence is 15 residues long. This CDR3 is CASSLPGQGPDTQYF. CDR3 sequence (DNA): TGTGCCAGCAGCCTCCCGGGACAGGGCCCAGATACGCAGTATTTT. The full variable domain, its missing parts supplied by reference TRBV9 and TRBJ2-3, is DSGVTQTPKHLITATGQRVTLRCSPRSGDLSVYWYQQSLDQGLQFLIQYYNGEERAKGNILERFSAQQFPDLHSELNLSSLELGDSALYFCASSLPGQGPDTQYFGPGTRLTVL.

This clonotype was seen many times. The chain employs TRBV19 and TRBJ2-7; 8 bases are a match to TRBD1. CDR3 length: 17 residues. Germline V lookup: CDR1 LNHDA, CDR2 SQIVND (reference sequence). J gave up 3 bases and V 3 bases, and 13 bases lay outside the gene matches. The CDR3 reads CASSMIGTGSTFYEQYF. As DNA, the CDR3 is TGTGCCAGTAGTATGATTGGGACAGGATCCACCTTCTACGAGCAGTACTTC.

The CDR3 sequence is CASRSTERDGYTF. The CDR3 region has the DNA TGTGCCAGCAGATCAACAGAAAGAGATGGCTACACCTTC. The V call is TRBV6-1, the J call TRBJ1-2; D gene unclear. V gave up 6 bases and J gave up 6 bases, with 14 bases separating them. Germline values: CDR1 MNHNS, CDR2 SASEGT. The CDR3 contains 13 residues.

The rearrangement joins TRBV9 to TRBJ2-1; the match to TRBD1 covers 9 bases. Unmatched junction bases numbered 8, after V lost 3 bases and J lost 4 bases. The V gene's germline CDR1 is SGDLS and CDR2 YYNGEE. There are 16 residues in the CDR3. Here the CDR3 reads CASSAGGDRVYNEQFF. The DNA of the CDR3 is TGTGCCAGCAGCGCAGGTGGGGACAGGGTTTACAATGAGCAGTTCTTC.

The chain is built from TRBV20-1 and TRBJ1-6; no clear D gene. This CDR3 has 14 amino acids. Germline V gives CDR1 DFQATT, CDR2 SNEGSKA (reference sequence). V lost 3 bases, J lost 7 bases, and 13 bases lay in between. CDR3 residues: CSARGWQVNSPLHF. DNA of the CDR3: TGCAGTGCTAGGGGGTGGCAGGTCAATTCACCCCTCCACTTT.

As for this clonotype: Germline is not matched at one junction end, which may reflect a read error. V usage is TRBV7-2 and J usage is TRBJ1-2, with D hard to call. This CDR3 has 12 residues. CDR1 and CDR2 (germline): SGHTA, FQGNSA. The CDR3 spells CASSLGPGGYTF. DNA for the CDR3: TGTGCCAGCAGTTTAGGGCCTGGTGGCTACACCTTC.

The chain recombines TRBV29-1 with TRBJ2-7; no definite D call. Per the germline V gene, CDR1 is SQVTM and CDR2 is ANQGSEA. The ends were cut back, 4 bases at V and 1 base at J, with 11 bases in the middle. The CDR3 contains 13 residues. The CDR3 sequence is CSVVSISSYEQYF. The CDR3 nucleotides are TGCAGCGTTGTATCCATCTCATCCTACGAGCAGTACTTC.

This clonotype was seen more than once but under ten times. This chain links TRBV7-2 with TRBJ2-7; maybe TRBD2 (5 bases). The CDR3 length is 13 residues. Between the trimmed V and J ends, which lost 4 bases and 2 bases, there was a span of 9 bases. Germline V gene sequence: CDR1 SGHTA, CDR2 FQGNSA. In DNA, the CDR3 is TGTGCCAGCAGCTCGGACGGGACCTACGAGCAGTACTTC. It translates to CASSSDGTYEQYF. The entire variable domain, with the rest obtained from reference TRBV7-2 and TRBJ2-7, is as follows: GAGVSQSPSNKVTEKGKDVELRCDPISGHTALYWYRQSLGQGLEFLIYFQGNSAPDKSGLPSDRFSAERTGGSVSTLTIQRTQQEDSAVYLCASSSDGTYEQYFGPGTRLTVT.

This clonotype turned up a few times. The J gene is TRBJ2-3, the V gene TRBV10-1, with D unresolved. Looked up from germline, CDR1 is WNHNN and CDR2 is SYGVQD (reference sequence). V was shortened by 8 bases and J by 0 bases, with 3 bases between the two germline ends. The CDR3 totals 11 residues. This chain's CDR3 is CASDSTDTQYF. The CDR3 region has the DNA TGCGCCAGCGACAGCACAGATACGCAGTATTTT.

The rearrangement uses TRBV19 and TRBJ2-2; D gene unclear. The germline V gene has CDR1 LNHDA and CDR2 SQIVND (reference sequence). There are 15 residues in the CDR3. V was trimmed by 0 bases and J by 5 bases, leaving 10 bases between them. CDR3 sequence reads: CASSIDPVRTGELFF. The CDR3 DNA reads TGTGCCAGTAGTATAGATCCGGTTAGGACCGGGGAGCTGTTTTTT.

The chain uses TRBV7-8 and TRBJ1-2, with a weak D call TRBD1 (5 bases). Germline V lookup: CDR1 SGHVS, CDR2 FQNEAQ. There are 11 residues in the CDR3. V lost 3 bases, J lost 9 bases, and 8 bases lay in between. CDR3 in DNA: TGTGCCAGCAGCTTTGGGGGGAGCTACACCTTC. Encoded protein: CASSFGGSYTF.

V usage is TRBV29-1 and J usage is TRBJ1-1, with D possibly being TRBD1 (5 bases). The germline V and J ends were trimmed by 4 bases and 4 bases, with 13 bases remaining between them. The CDR3 is 13 residues long. Germline V gene lookup returns CDR1 SQVTM and CDR2 ANQGSEA. CDR3: CSVAGPISTEAFF. CDR3 bases: TGCAGCGTTGCAGGGCCTATAAGCACTGAAGCTTTCTTT. The full variable domain, in which reference TRBV29-1 and TRBJ1-1 provide the parts outside the CDR3, is SAVISQKPSRDICQRGTSLTIQCQVDSQVTMMFWYRQQPGQSLTLIATANQGSEATYESGFVIDKFPISRPNLTFSTLTVSNMSPEDSSIYLCSVAGPISTEAFFGQGTRLTVV.

This rearrangement joins TRBV27 to TRBJ1-4; 8 bases are shared with TRBD1. The V and J ends lost 6 bases and 6 bases, in that order; junction bases with no gene match: 6. The CDR3 runs 14 residues. The germline V gene has CDR1 MNHEY and CDR2 SMNVEV (reference sequence). The CDR3 bases are TGTGCCAGCAGACCAGACAGGGGCCATGAAAAACTGTTTTTT. It is translated as CASRPDRGHEKLFF.

This clonotype was observed at least ten times. CDR3 sequence: CASSANSFSNEKLFF. DNA for the CDR3: TGTGCCAGCAGTGCGAACAGCTTTTCGAATGAAAAACTGTTTTTT. The chain combines TRBV6-1 with TRBJ1-4; D gene unclear. V lost 4 bases to trimming and J lost 5 bases, with 14 bases between them. Germline V lookup: CDR1 MNHNS, CDR2 SASEGT. This CDR3 comprises 15 residues.

This clonotype was detected a few times. Being one base from a much bigger clone, this may be a read error. This sequence joins TRBV20-1 and TRBJ2-1; possibly TRBD2 for D (6 bases). The germline gives CDR1 DFQATT, CDR2 SNEGSKA (reference sequence). The CDR3 extends over 14 amino acids. In DNA, the CDR3 is TGCAGTGCTAGAGAGGTCACTAGCCCCAATGAGCAGCTCTTC. It specifies CSAREVTSPNEQLF.